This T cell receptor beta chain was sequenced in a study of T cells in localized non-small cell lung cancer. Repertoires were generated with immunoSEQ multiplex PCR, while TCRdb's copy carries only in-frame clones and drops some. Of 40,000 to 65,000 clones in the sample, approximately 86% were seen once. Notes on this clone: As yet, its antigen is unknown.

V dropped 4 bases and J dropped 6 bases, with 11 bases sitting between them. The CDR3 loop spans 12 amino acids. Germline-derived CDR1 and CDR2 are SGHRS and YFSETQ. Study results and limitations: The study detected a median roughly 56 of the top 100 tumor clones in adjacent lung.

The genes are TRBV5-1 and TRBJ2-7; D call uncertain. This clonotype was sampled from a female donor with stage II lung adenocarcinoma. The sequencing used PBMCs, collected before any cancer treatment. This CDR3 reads CASSREGLEQYF. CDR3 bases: TGCGCCAGCAGCCGAGAAGGGCTCGAGCAGTACTTC.